This TCR beta chain was sequenced during a study of OX40 agonist ivuxolimab in advanced cancers. Overall study: A male proportion of more than 75% was recorded, with mean age approximately 60 years and range about 23 to 90.

Study-wide results and limits: CD4+ and CD8+ T cells in blood underwent clonal expansion by week 6 at 0.1 to 3.0 mg/kg.

Sequenced by immunoSEQ multiplex PCR; TCRdb stores in-frame clones only, minus some. The sample lists roughly 9,700 clones, 70% to 80% occurring once. The length of the CDR3 is 16 residues. Trimming removed 2 bases from V and 1 base from J; junction bases left unmatched: 3. Germline lookup yields CDR1 MRHNA and CDR2 SNTAGT. In the case of this clone: The antigen is undetermined.

The origin of this receptor is an adult with an advanced solid tumor such as melanoma, head and neck, liver or kidney cancer. This specimen consisted of CD4+ or CD8+ T cells sorted from blood, obtained in a trial of the OX40 agonist ivuxolimab. The chain couples TRBV6-4 to TRBJ2-3; 10 bases align to TRBD2. In DNA form, the CDR3 reads TGTGCCAGCAGTGACACCGGGACTAGCGGCACAGATACGCAGTATTTT. Residues: CASSDTGTSGTDTQYF.